These 26 T cell receptor beta chains were all obtained from the same sample, sequenced in a study of patients and donors after allogeneic stem cell transplantation. Using its own MiXCR run on the RT-PCR reads, TCRdb lists one record per CDR3 protein. This sample carries about 150,000 distinct CDR3 sequences, 30% to 45% of them seen once, and the ten largest clones take 50%. The sample taken for sequencing was blood, either unsorted or a sorted T cell fraction (not recorded which). Receptors were obtained from a human donor who was either an allogeneic HSCT recipient or a stem cell or donor lymphocyte infusion donor (not recorded which). It is not recorded whose cells these are; they may come from a transplant donor.

The rearrangement uses TRBV5-5 and TRBJ1-3; D is undetermined. CDR1 SGHKS and CDR2 YYEKEE come from the germline V gene (reference sequence). There are 15 residues in the CDR3. The V and J ends lost 4 bases and 0 bases respectively, with 11 bases between them. CDR3 sequence: CASSGADNSGNTIYF. The CDR3 DNA reads TGTGCCAGCAGCGGAGCTGACAACTCTGGAAACACCATATATTTT.

This clonotype showed up just a few times. This chain links TRBV5-6 with TRBJ1-5, with TRBD1 as a possible D gene (6 bases). This CDR3 has 15 amino acids. CDR1 and CDR2 (germline): SGHDT, YYEEEE. Trimming cost V 4 bases and J 4 bases, with 15 bases left between them. CDR3 nucleotides: TGTGCCAGCAGCCCCGCGGGGACAAGAAATCAGCCCCAGCATTTT. Protein product: CASSPAGTRNQPQHF.

This clonotype was observed a few times. V is TRBV4-3 and J is TRBJ2-3; 8 bases align to TRBD1. The CDR3 length is 15 residues. The ends lost 4 bases at V and 1 base at J; junction bases unmatched: 4. The V gene's germline CDR1 is LGHNA and CDR2 YSLEER. In DNA form, the CDR3 reads TGCGCCAGCAGCCCGTCACAGGGGGGCACAGATACGCAGTATTTT. Translating it yields CASSPSQGGTDTQYF.

The rearrangement uses TRBV9 and TRBJ1-4; no firm D call. The CDR3 has 14 amino acids. Trimming shortened V by 2 bases and J by 8 bases, and 13 bases separated the two germline ends. CDR1 SGDLS and CDR2 YYNGEE come from the germline V gene. The CDR3 DNA follows: TGTGCCAGCAGCGTGGGCACCTTTGACGAAAAACTGTTTTTT. Translated: CASSVGTFDEKLFF.

This chain links TRBV20-1 with TRBJ2-2; unclear D gene. The germline V gene has CDR1 DFQATT and CDR2 SNEGSKA (reference sequence). The CDR3 length is 15 residues. The V gene lost 7 bases and the J gene lost 1 base, with 16 bases spanning the gap. The CDR3 DNA follows: TGCAGTGTTGACGGCCCCCCGGAGAACACCGGGGAGCTGTTTTTT. This encodes CSVDGPPENTGELFF.

The chain uses TRBV5-6 and TRBJ2-2, with 8 bases identical to TRBD2. Trimming removed 0 bases from V and 5 bases from J; junction bases left unmatched: 6. The CDR3 loop spans 16 amino acids. Germline V gene data show CDR1 as SGHDT and CDR2 as YYEEEE. CDR3 sequence: CASSLVPGGVTGELFF. The CDR3 DNA reads TGTGCCAGCAGCTTGGTTCCGGGAGGGGTGACCGGGGAGCTGTTTTTT.

The sample holds one count of this clonotype. The genes are TRBV7-2 and TRBJ1-4; D is uncertain. This CDR3 is 15 amino acids long. V was trimmed by 3 bases and J by 4 bases, leaving 12 bases between them. Per germline, CDR1 SGHTA and CDR2 FQGNSA. The CDR3 protein is CASSFYHRLNEKLFF. For the CDR3, the DNA is TGTGCCAGCAGCTTTTATCACCGTCTTAATGAAAAACTGTTTTTT.

This clonotype appeared a few times. The chain carries TRBV29-1 and TRBJ1-1; a possible D gene is TRBD1 (5 bases). This CDR3 contains 14 residues. The V end lost 7 bases, the J end lost 3 bases, and 18 bases lay between the germline ends. Germline loops: CDR1 SQVTM, CDR2 ANQGSEA. CDR3 bases: TGCAGCGGAAAAAAGGTCCAGGGCCACACTGAAGCTTTCTTT. This translates into CSGKKVQGHTEAFF.

This clonotype was counted once. The CDR3 DNA reads TGTGCCAGCAGTTGGGTGAGCTCCTACAATGAGCAGTTCTTC. As protein: CASSWVSSYNEQFF. The chain is built from TRBV6-2 or TRBV6-3 and TRBJ2-1; no reliable D call. V was clipped by 4 bases and J by 0 bases, with 7 bases between them. The germline V gene has CDR1 MNHEY and CDR2 SVGEGT. The CDR3 covers 14 residues.

The rearrangement links TRBV28 to TRBJ1-1; TRBD1 matches at 8 bases. This CDR3 is 16 amino acids long. The germline V gene encodes CDR1 MDHEN and CDR2 SYDVKM. Losses at the gene ends were 0 bases for V and 1 base for J; bases not matched to a gene: 4. The CDR3: CASSLWTGARNTEAFF. The CDR3 region has the DNA TGTGCCAGCAGTTTATGGACAGGGGCACGGAACACTGAAGCTTTCTTT. Supplemented by reference TRBV28 and TRBJ1-1, the full variable domain reads DVKVTQSSRYLVKRTGEKVFLECVQDMDHENMFWYRQDPGLGLRLIYFSYDVKMKEKGDIPEGYSVSREKKERFSLILESASTNQTSMYLCASSLWTGARNTEAFFGQGTRLTVV.

This chain joins TRBV24-1 and TRBJ1-4; 9 positions agree with TRBD1. CDR1 is KGHDR, CDR2 SFDVKD, per germline. V was clipped by 5 bases and J by 7 bases; unmatched bases: 7. The CDR3 spans 15 residues. The CDR3 loop is CATSGVGQGSEKLFF. The DNA of the CDR3 is TGTGCCACCAGTGGAGTAGGACAGGGGAGTGAAAAACTGTTTTTT.

A few counts support this clonotype. The chain has TRBV4-3 and TRBJ1-6, with unresolved D. CDR3 length: 18 residues. The V and J ends lost 0 bases and 0 bases respectively, with 12 bases between them. CDR1 and CDR2 from the germline V gene are LGHNA and YSLEER. Here the CDR3 reads CASSQEGHPSSYNSPLHF. CDR3 DNA sequence: TGCGCCAGCAGCCAAGAAGGGCACCCGAGCTCCTATAATTCACCCCTCCACTTT.

In the case of this clonotype: This sequence may be a read error, since a much larger clone differs from it by one base. This chain links TRBV9 with TRBJ1-3; D is unclear. The V gene's germline CDR1 is SGDLS and CDR2 YYNGEE. This CDR3 is 14 amino acids long. The CDR3 sequence: CATSVGGTGNTIYF. CDR3 coding DNA: TGTGCCACCAGCGTAGGAGGGACTGGAAACACCATATATTTT.

The gene calls are TRBV2 and TRBJ1-6, with D tentatively TRBD1 (6 bases). Between the trimmed V and J ends, which lost 4 bases and 9 bases, there was a span of 10 bases. The CDR3 totals 13 residues. Germline loops: CDR1 SNHLY, CDR2 FYNNEI. The CDR3 sequence: CASSARGVSPLHF. The CDR3 region has the DNA TGTGCCAGCAGTGCCAGGGGAGTTTCACCCCTCCACTTT.

J is TRBJ1-1 and V is TRBV10-3; TRBD1 is a possible D gene (5 bases). The CDR3 contains 14 residues. The V gene's germline CDR1 is ENHRY and CDR2 SYGVKD. Trimming cost V 4 bases and J 4 bases, with 13 bases left between them. CDR3 coding DNA: TGTGCCATCAGTGCACCGGGGGGTGGCACTGAAGCTTTCTTT. It translates to CAISAPGGGTEAFF.

This clonotype was seen more than once but under ten times. This chain uses TRBV18 with TRBJ1-4; D is ambiguous. The CDR3 is made up of 14 amino acids. V was cut by 3 bases and J by 5 bases, with 10 bases left in between. Germline V gene data show CDR1 as KGHSH and CDR2 as LQKENI. The CDR3 sequence: CASSPPGLNEKLFF. CDR3 DNA sequence: TGTGCCAGCTCACCCCCGGGCCTGAATGAAAAACTGTTTTTT. The variable domain in full, completed from reference TRBV18 and TRBJ1-4, reads NAGVMQNPRHLVRRRGQEARLRCSPMKGHSHVYWYRQLPEEGLKFMVYLQKENIIDESGMPKERFSAEFPKEGPSILRIQQVVRGDSAAYFCASSPPGLNEKLFFGSGTQLSVL.

This rearrangement joins TRBV27 to TRBJ2-7, with a possible D match to TRBD1 (5 bases). Trimming took 2 bases from V and 6 from J, leaving 11 bases between them. Germline-derived CDR1 and CDR2 are MNHEY and SMNVEV (reference sequence). The CDR3 extends over 13 amino acids. CDR3 DNA: TGTGCCAGCAGTTTAAGCAGGGTTTCCGAGCAGTACTTC. Encoded protein: CASSLSRVSEQYF.

The rearrangement uses TRBV21-1 and TRBJ2-1; the DNA was not used to check the table's D call, TRBD2. TRBV21-1 is classified as a pseudogene. The CDR3 is 14 amino acids. The CDR3 reads CASSNRPLVNEQFF. DNA of the CDR3: TGTGCCAGCAGCAACCGGCCGCTAGTCAATGAGCAGTTCTTC.

The genes are TRBV25-1 and TRBJ1-6, with D uncertain. Germline CDR1 and CDR2: MGHDK and SYGVNS. Trimming pared 1 base from V and 0 bases from J, leaving 7 bases between. The CDR3 contains 16 residues. CDR3 sequence: CASSEFRGSYNSPLHF. The CDR3 bases are TGTGCCAGCAGTGAATTCCGAGGCTCCTATAATTCACCCCTCCACTTT.

V and J are TRBV6-5 and TRBJ1-6; 10 nucleotides align to TRBD1. The CDR3 consists of 15 residues. Trimming at V came to 5 bases and at J to 10 bases, leaving 8 bases not matched to a gene. The V gene's germline CDR1 is MNHEY and CDR2 SVGAGI. The CDR3 DNA is TGTGCCAGCAGTGCCACCGGGACAGGGGAATCACCCCTCCACTTT. It yields the protein CASSATGTGESPLHF.

V and J are TRBV5-5 and TRBJ2-3; 8 bases align to TRBD2. Germline V lookup: CDR1 SGHKS, CDR2 YYEKEE (reference sequence). This CDR3 has 17 amino acids. The ends lost 0 bases at V and 2 bases at J; junction bases unmatched: 8. CDR3 nucleotide sequence: TGTGCCAGCAGCTTGGTCGGGGGGGACTCCTTCACAGATACGCAGTATTTT. Translation gives CASSLVGGDSFTDTQYF.

This clonotype was picked up a small number of times. The chain recombines TRBV12-3 or TRBV12-4 with TRBJ1-1, with D perhaps matching TRBD1 (5 bases). V was clipped by 10 bases and J by 3 bases, with 15 bases between them. The CDR3 has 13 residues. CDR3 DNA sequence: TGTGCCACCCTAGTGTGGGGGGACACTGAAGCTTTCTTT. This gives the protein CATLVWGDTEAFF.

The chain has TRBV6-6 and TRBJ2-5; unclear D gene. This CDR3 has 14 amino acids. V lost 6 bases to trimming and J lost 1 base, with 12 bases between them. Germline V CDR1 and CDR2: MNHNY, SVGAGI (reference sequence). DNA for the CDR3: TGTGCCAGCAGAACGCCCTGGGGCCAAGAGACCCAGTACTTC. Residues: CASRTPWGQETQYF.

This clonotype was picked up a small number of times. V usage is TRBV29-1 and J usage is TRBJ1-1; D is possibly TRBD1 (5 bases). The CDR3 runs 11 residues. Germline V gene lookup returns CDR1 SQVTM and CDR2 ANQGSEA. Trimming took off 4 bases at V and 4 bases at J, with 7 bases between the two ends. CDR3 loop: CSVVGGTEAFF. The CDR3 DNA reads TGCAGCGTTGTGGGGGGCACTGAAGCTTTCTTT.

The chain employs TRBV7-9 and TRBJ1-2, with 7 bases aligning to TRBD1. V shed 5 bases and J 6 bases; nucleotides not matched to a gene: 9. The CDR3 has 14 amino acids. CDR1 is SEHNR, CDR2 FQNEAQ, per germline (reference sequence). The CDR3 is CASSPTGKVDGYTF. DNA of the CDR3: TGTGCCAGCAGCCCGACAGGGAAGGTTGATGGCTACACCTTC.

Only one count was recorded for this clonotype. The chain couples TRBV10-3 to TRBJ2-2; possible D gene TRBD1, 6 bases. CDR1 is ENHRY and CDR2 is SYGVKD in the germline V gene. The CDR3 sequence is 17 residues long. The germline V and J ends were trimmed by 8 bases and 1 base, with 20 bases remaining between them. CDR3 in DNA: TGTGCCATCCTCCGCGACCGGGACACTGAGAACACCGGGGAGCTGTTTTTT. Its translation is CAILRDRDTENTGELFF.